This T cell receptor beta chain stems from a study of blood T cell repertoires in COVID-19. On the study more broadly: PBMCs, B-cell-depleted T cells, or T cells provided the cDNA or gDNA that made up the material.

Germline CDR1 MGHDK, CDR2 SYGVNS. Trimming took 3 bases from V and 0 from J; bases not matched to a gene: 3. The CDR3 is 16 amino acids. Under the authors' procedure: Researchers report that nucleated cell counts were estimated from reference gene primer amplification. Profiled with immunoSEQ multiplex PCR; TCRdb holds only in-frame clones, not every one. V, J and clone size are those of that table, while D and trimming were read from the DNA. The sample has 150,000 or so clones; roughly 90% are singletons. The sequenced sample was peripheral blood. The clonotype originates from a man aged 60 to 75 with active or convalescent COVID-19. V usage is TRBV25-1 and J usage is TRBJ2-1; 9 bases are a match to TRBD2. As DNA, the CDR3 is TGTGCCAGCAGTGAGCTAGCGGGGAGCTCCTACAATGAGCAGTTCTTC. It specifies CASSELAGSSYNEQFF.